This entry describes one TCR beta chain. Its antigen is as yet unknown. This record comes from a study of T cell responses to AZD1222 COVID-19 vaccine. Study-wide points: The donor group comprised mostly white British people and more females; the analysis possibly underestimated clonal diversity. Spike as a whole was targeted by vaccine-associated CD4 TCRs, dominant at 160-218 and 743-854.

TCRdb's table, derived via immunoSEQ multiplex PCR, lists solely in-frame clones and lacks some. The data hold 65,000 to 85,000 clones, with approximately 83% observed a single time. Trimming took 2 bases from V and 7 from J, leaving 11 bases between them. Per germline, CDR1 MDHEN and CDR2 SYDVKM. The CDR3 has 14 residues. J is TRBJ1-4 and V is TRBV28; D not resolved. The clonotype comes from an adult who received the AZD1222 COVID-19 vaccine. This specimen was peripheral blood, taken 28 days after the second AZD1222 dose. The CDR3 region has the DNA TGTGCCAGCAGTTTAGGCAGGCTTAGTGAAAAACTGTTTTTT. Amino acid sequence: CASSLGRLSEKLFF.